Listed below are T cell receptor beta chains from one sample, sequenced in a study of PD-L1 blockade in urothelial cancer. Some clones are missing from TCRdb's copy, which holds only in-frame ones; the method was immunoSEQ multiplex PCR. The sample includes just over 50,000 clones, around 85% of them seen just once. This specimen consisted of PBMCs, obtained around atezolizumab (anti-PD-L1) treatment. The source is a man aged 60 to 69 with urothelial cancer. CDR3s include the opening cysteine and the closing phenylalanine or tryptophan. Fields, in order: J gene, D gene, V gene, clone size, CDR3 DNA, CDR3 protein. A D gene is named only where the DNA matches it firmly. Clone size is stated in some rows and not others, as once, few, many or a class when expanded.

J gene: TRBJ1-1
D gene: .
V gene: TRBV4-1
clone size: .
CDR3 DNA: TGCGCCAGCAGCCACCCAGGATCTGAAGCTTTCTTT
CDR3 protein: CASSHPGSEAFF

J gene: TRBJ2-2
D gene: TRBD2
V gene: TRBV19
clone size: .
CDR3 DNA: TGTGCCAGTTTCCGGACTAGCGGGAGTATGGACACCGGGGAGCTGTTTTTT
CDR3 protein: CASFRTSGSMDTGELFF

J gene: TRBJ1-2
D gene: .
V gene: TRBV4-1
clone size: .
CDR3 DNA: TGCGCCAGCAGCCAAGAAGAAGGACAGAACTATGGCTACACCTTC
CDR3 protein: CASSQEEGQNYGYTF

J gene: TRBJ2-7
D gene: .
V gene: TRBV18
clone size: .
CDR3 DNA: TGTGCCAGCTCACCGATTGACACCTTCGCCTACGAGCAGTACTTC
CDR3 protein: CASSPIDTFAYEQYF

J gene: TRBJ2-5
D gene: .
V gene: TRBV4-1
clone size: .
CDR3 DNA: TGCGCCAGCGGCAGGGGTTCTGAGACCCAGTACTTC
CDR3 protein: CASGRGSETQYF

J gene: TRBJ2-7
D gene: .
V gene: TRBV28
clone size: .
CDR3 DNA: TGTGCCAGCAGTCCTCTCTCGTCCAGGAACTACGAGCAGTACTTC
CDR3 protein: CASSPLSSRNYEQYF

J gene: TRBJ2-1
D gene: TRBD2
V gene: TRBV14
clone size: .
CDR3 DNA: TGTGCCAGCAGCCAACGGGCTAGCGGGAGGAGAAGGAATGAGCAGTTCTTC
CDR3 protein: CASSQRASGRRRNEQFF

J gene: TRBJ2-4
D gene: .
V gene: TRBV6-1
clone size: .
CDR3 DNA: TGTGCCAGCAGTGAAGCGCATAGCAAGCCCAAAAACATTCAGTACTTC
CDR3 protein: CASSEAHSKPKNIQYF

J gene: TRBJ2-1
D gene: TRBD1
V gene: TRBV7-3
clone size: once
CDR3 DNA: TGTGCCAGCAGCTCTACAGGGGGCGAGCCCTACAATGAGCAGTTCTTC
CDR3 protein: CASSSTGGEPYNEQFF

J gene: TRBJ2-7
D gene: TRBD1
V gene: TRBV6-6
clone size: .
CDR3 DNA: TGTGCCAGCAGTTTCGCGGACAGGATCTCCTACGAGCAGTACTTC
CDR3 protein: CASSFADRISYEQYF

J gene: TRBJ2-7
D gene: .
V gene: TRBV6-1
clone size: .
CDR3 DNA: TGTGCCGTAAGACAGCCCTACGAGCAGTACTTC
CDR3 protein: CAVRQPYEQYF

J gene: TRBJ2-3
D gene: TRBD1
V gene: TRBV5-1
clone size: .
CDR3 DNA: TGCGCCAGCAGCTCACCTAAGGGACAGGGAACCGATACGCAGTATTTT
CDR3 protein: CASSSPKGQGTDTQYF

J gene: TRBJ2-7
D gene: .
V gene: TRBV19
clone size: .
CDR3 DNA: TGTGCCAGTAGTAGTCCGGTTTCCTACGAGCAGTACTTC
CDR3 protein: CASSSPVSYEQYF

J gene: TRBJ2-7
D gene: .
V gene: TRBV6-5
clone size: .
CDR3 DNA: TGTGCCAGCGGGCAGGGGCCTTACGAGCAGTACTTC
CDR3 protein: CASGQGPYEQYF

J gene: TRBJ1-1
D gene: TRBD1
V gene: TRBV29-1
clone size: .
CDR3 DNA: TGCAGCGCACAGGGGCTGAACACTGAAGCTTTCTTT
CDR3 protein: CSAQGLNTEAFF

J gene: TRBJ2-1
D gene: TRBD2
V gene: TRBV7-3
clone size: .
CDR3 DNA: TGTGCCAGCAGCCCCAGCGGGAACTACAATGAGCAGTTCTTC
CDR3 protein: CASSPSGNYNEQFF

J gene: TRBJ1-2
D gene: TRBD1
V gene: TRBV30
clone size: .
CDR3 DNA: TGTGCCTGGATAGGACAGGAGGGACTGGGCTACACCTTC
CDR3 protein: CAWIGQEGLGYTF

J gene: TRBJ2-2
D gene: .
V gene: TRBV11-2
clone size: .
CDR3 DNA: TGTGCCAGCAGTCGATCCTTGACAGGGAACACCGGGGAGCTGTTTTTT
CDR3 protein: CASSRSLTGNTGELFF

J gene: TRBJ2-1
D gene: TRBD1
V gene: TRBV6-4
clone size: .
CDR3 DNA: TGTGCCAGCAGTGGGACAGGGGAGTTAGGTGAGCAGTTCTTC
CDR3 protein: CASSGTGELGEQFF

J gene: TRBJ2-1
D gene: TRBD2
V gene: TRBV4-2
clone size: medium-sized
CDR3 DNA: TGTGCCAGCAAATTGACTAGCGGCTACAATGAGCAGTTCTTC
CDR3 protein: CASKLTSGYNEQFF

J gene: TRBJ1-1
D gene: .
V gene: TRBV7-3
clone size: .
CDR3 DNA: TGTGCCAGCAGCTTAAAGGGGGCTGAAGCTTTCTTT
CDR3 protein: CASSLKGAEAFF

J gene: TRBJ1-2
D gene: .
V gene: TRBV7-8
clone size: .
CDR3 DNA: TGTGCCAGCAGCTTAGGGGCACCCCGGTATGGCTACACCTTC
CDR3 protein: CASSLGAPRYGYTF

J gene: TRBJ1-1
D gene: TRBD1
V gene: TRBV6-6
clone size: .
CDR3 DNA: TGTGCCAGCGACAGGGGCCATATGAACACTGAAGCTTTCTTT
CDR3 protein: CASDRGHMNTEAFF

J gene: TRBJ1-1
D gene: TRBD1
V gene: TRBV19
clone size: .
CDR3 DNA: TGTGCCAGTAGTCCGCGACAGGGGTTGAACACTGAAGCTTTCTTT
CDR3 protein: CASSPRQGLNTEAFF